The rows below give T cell receptor beta chains drawn from one sample of a study of OX40 agonist ivuxolimab in advanced cancers. Sequenced by immunoSEQ multiplex PCR; TCRdb stores in-frame clones only, minus some. The sample consists of about 21,000 clones, 65% to 80% of them appearing once. Sequences were derived from CD4+ or CD8+ T cells sorted from blood, sampled in a trial of the OX40 agonist ivuxolimab. Receptors were obtained from an adult with an advanced solid tumor such as melanoma, head and neck, liver or kidney cancer. Both conserved end residues are part of each CDR3. Fields, in order: clone size, J gene, V gene, D gene, CDR3 protein, CDR3 DNA. D genes are given only for firm matches. Size is omitted from some rows. Given values are once, few, many or a class for expanded clones.

>-|TRBJ1-5|TRBV27|-
CASSLFQGGYQPQHF
TGTGCCAGCAGTTTATTTCAAGGGGGGTATCAGCCCCAGCATTTT
>-|TRBJ2-6|TRBV19|-
CASSITGTDFSGANVLTF
TGTGCCAGTAGTATAACCGGGACGGACTTCTCTGGGGCCAACGTCCTGACTTTC
>once|TRBJ1-5|TRBV10-3|-
CAISWTDDSNQPQHF
TGTGCCATCAGTTGGACGGACGATAGCAATCAGCCCCAGCATTTT
>-|TRBJ2-1|TRBV7-3|-
CASSLFSSGNNEQFF
TGTGCCAGCAGCTTATTCTCCTCCGGGAACAATGAGCAGTTCTTC
>few|TRBJ2-2|TRBV2|-
CASSGWNGELFF
TGTGCCAGCTCTGGGTGGAACGGGGAGCTGTTTTTT
>-|TRBJ2-7|TRBV5-5|-
CASSLETEQYF
TGTGCCAGCAGCTTGGAAACTGAGCAGTACTTC
>-|TRBJ1-2|TRBV19|-
CASMAVTGGSGYTF
TGTGCCAGTATGGCGGTCACGGGAGGGAGCGGCTACACCTTC
>-|TRBJ2-1|TRBV6-5|-
CASSKMHEQFF
TGTGCCAGCAGTAAAATGCATGAGCAGTTCTTC
>-|TRBJ1-2|TRBV30|-
CAWWGNYGYTF
TGTGCCTGGTGGGGAAATTATGGCTACACCTTC
>few|TRBJ1-6|TRBV6-1|TRBD1
CASSRDRGFSPLHF
TGTGCCAGCAGTCGGGACAGGGGTTTCTCACCCCTCCACTTT
>-|TRBJ1-6|TRBV5-1|-
CASSLQQGYNSPLHF
TGCGCCAGCAGCCTCCAACAGGGATATAATTCACCCCTCCACTTT
>few|TRBJ1-2|TRBV5-1|TRBD1
CASRTTGDNYGYTF
TGCGCCAGCCGAACCACAGGGGACAACTATGGCTACACCTTC
>-|TRBJ2-5|TRBV14|-
CASSQQETQYF
TGTGCCAGCAGCCAACAAGAGACCCAGTACTTC
>-|TRBJ2-7|TRBV19|-
CASSPARGKQYF
TGTGCCAGTAGTCCAGCTAGGGGCAAGCAGTACTTC